A single sample gave rise to the 31 T cell receptor beta chains below, sequenced in a study of OX40 agonist ivuxolimab in advanced cancers. Assay used: immunoSEQ multiplex PCR; TCRdb lists only in-frame clones, some missing. The data contain about 72,000 clones, roughly 89% of them singletons. This material consisted of CD4+ or CD8+ T cells sorted from blood, taken in a trial of the OX40 agonist ivuxolimab. These receptors were taken from an adult with an advanced solid tumor such as melanoma, head and neck, liver or kidney cancer.

This rearrangement joins TRBV4-1 to TRBJ2-2, with TRBD1 matching over 7 bases. Losses at the gene ends were 2 bases for V and 4 bases for J; bases not matched to a gene: 7. The germline CDR1 and CDR2 sequences are MGHRA and YSYEKL. This CDR3 has 16 amino acids. The CDR3 spells CASSQTGVRRTGELFF. For the CDR3, the DNA is TGCGCCAGCAGCCAAACAGGGGTTAGGCGCACCGGGGAGCTGTTTTTT.

The chain is built from TRBV28 and TRBJ2-7, with unresolved D. Germline CDR1 and CDR2: MDHEN and SYDVKM. V was trimmed by 1 base and J by 2 bases, leaving 9 bases between them. This CDR3 is built from 14 residues. For the CDR3, the DNA is TGTGCCAGCAGTTTATTACGACCTCCCTACGAGCAGTACTTC. Amino acids: CASSLLRPPYEQYF. Filled out from reference TRBV28 and TRBJ2-7, the complete variable domain reads DVKVTQSSRYLVKRTGEKVFLECVQDMDHENMFWYRQDPGLGLRLIYFSYDVKMKEKGDIPEGYSVSREKKERFSLILESASTNQTSMYLCASSLLRPPYEQYFGPGTRLTVT.

The CDR3 nucleotides are TGTGCCAGCTCAGTACAAGAGAACACTGAAGCTTTCTTT. Translation gives CASSVQENTEAFF. The J gene is TRBJ1-1, the V gene TRBV18; D not resolved. The V gene's germline CDR1 is KGHSH and CDR2 LQKENI. Trimming stripped 5 bases from V and 1 base from J, with 8 bases between. CDR3 length: 13 residues. Full variable domain (rest looked up from reference TRBV18 and TRBJ1-1): NAGVMQNPRHLVRRRGQEARLRCSPMKGHSHVYWYRQLPEEGLKFMVYLQKENIIDESGMPKERFSAEFPKEGPSILRIQQVVRGDSAAYFCASSVQENTEAFFGQGTRLTVV.

The rearrangement joins TRBV5-4 to TRBJ2-5; either TRBD1 or TRBD2 may fit D (6 bases each). V lost 4 bases to trimming and J lost 4 bases, with 20 bases between them. The CDR3 extends over 16 amino acids. Germline CDR1 SGHNT, CDR2 YYREEE (reference sequence). The CDR3 bases are TGTGCCAGCAGCCGCTCCGTAGCGGAGGGGGGAGAGACCCAGTACTTC. This codes for CASSRSVAEGGETQYF.

The gene calls are TRBV7-6 and TRBJ2-3; D not resolved. The CDR3 runs 13 residues. V was pared by 4 bases and J by 2 bases, with 7 bases between. CDR1 is SGHVS and CDR2 is FNYEAQ in the germline V gene. The CDR3 DNA reads TGTGCCAGCAGCTCCGGGTTCACAGATACGCAGTATTTT. Protein product: CASSSGFTDTQYF.

The chain recombines TRBV11-3 with TRBJ2-2, with D unresolved. Between the trimmed V and J ends, which lost 2 bases and 0 bases, there was a span of 7 bases. The germline V gene has CDR1 SGHNT and CDR2 YENEEA. The length of the CDR3 is 15 residues. The CDR3 sequence is CASSLRASNTGELFF. CDR3 in DNA: TGTGCCAGCAGCTTAAGGGCGTCGAACACCGGGGAGCTGTTTTTT.

This clone was seen once. The genes are TRBV18 and TRBJ2-2; no reliable D call. The CDR3 spans 17 residues. In germline, CDR1 is KGHSH, CDR2 LQKENI. The V and J ends lost 3 bases and 4 bases respectively, with 18 bases between them. The CDR3 region has the DNA TGTGCCAGCTCACCCTCACCCCAGGCCTACAGCACCGGGGAGCTGTTTTTT. Amino acids: CASSPSPQAYSTGELFF.

The chain joins TRBV7-2 to TRBJ2-5; D may be TRBD2 (5 bases). The end of the DNA fits TRBJ2-7 better, so the J call may be wrong. In germline, CDR1 is SGHTA, CDR2 FQGNSA. This CDR3 is 15 amino acids long. The CDR3 loop reads CASSLSRRPSYEQYF. The DNA for the CDR3 is TGTGCCAGCAGCTTAAGTAGGAGGCCCTCCTACGAGCAGTACTTC.

The rearrangement links TRBV11-2 to TRBJ2-2; D is undetermined. Trimming cost V 3 bases and J 1 base, with 6 bases left between them. Looked up from germline, CDR1 is SGHAT and CDR2 is FQNNGV. This CDR3 contains 14 residues. The CDR3 DNA sequence: TGTGCCAGCAGCTTTGAACAGAACACCGGGGAGCTGTTTTTT. Its translation: CASSFEQNTGELFF.

The chain recombines TRBV2 with TRBJ2-3; D ambiguous. Germline-derived CDR1 and CDR2 are SNHLY and FYNNEI. The V end lost 6 bases, the J end lost 1 base, and 8 bases lay between the germline ends. The CDR3 is 13 amino acids. The CDR3: CASSFYRTDTQYF. Here the CDR3 DNA reads TGTGCCAGCAGCTTTTACCGCACAGATACGCAGTATTTT.

The J gene is TRBJ2-5, the V gene TRBV27, with TRBD2 as a possible D gene (5 bases). The DNA end is a closer match to TRBJ2-7, so the J assignment may be wrong. This CDR3 region has 16 residues. Germline lookup yields CDR1 MNHEY and CDR2 SMNVEV (reference sequence). The CDR3 reads CASRLDGMVPAGEQYF. Here the CDR3 DNA reads TGTGCCAGCAGGCTGGACGGGATGGTCCCGGCGGGCGAGCAGTACTTC.

The J gene is TRBJ2-3, the V gene TRBV2; D uncertain. Trimming cost V 6 bases and J 6 bases, with 7 bases left between them. Germline V lookup: CDR1 SNHLY, CDR2 FYNNEI. This CDR3 comprises 11 residues. The chain's CDR3 is CASRERDTQYF. The DNA for the CDR3 is TGTGCCAGCAGGGAGAGGGATACGCAGTATTTT.

As concerns this clone: The same CDR3 arises from other DNA sequences in this sample as well. This sequence joins TRBV28 and TRBJ2-1, with D tentatively TRBD2 (6 bases). Trimming cost V 6 bases and J 3 bases, with 15 bases left between them. CDR1 MDHEN and CDR2 SYDVKM come from the germline V gene. The CDR3 contains 15 residues. CDR3 region: CASRGPGGNYNEQFF. The CDR3 nucleotides are TGTGCCAGCAGGGGCCCCGGGGGAAACTACAATGAGCAGTTCTTC.

The J gene is TRBJ1-2, the V gene TRBV2, with D possibly TRBD1 on 5 matching bases. The CDR3 consists of 17 residues. CDR1 SNHLY and CDR2 FYNNEI come from the germline V gene. The V end lost 0 bases, the J end lost 4 bases, and 18 bases lay between the germline ends. DNA of the CDR3: TGTGCCAGCAGTGAAGCCGGGGGAGGCATATACCTCTATGGCTACACCTTC. It encodes CASSEAGGGIYLYGYTF.

The chain has TRBV7-9 and TRBJ2-4; D unclear. Germline V gene sequence: CDR1 SEHNR, CDR2 FQNEAQ (reference sequence). Trimming stripped 5 bases from V and 10 bases from J, with 12 bases between. CDR3 length: 12 residues. CDR3 loop: CASSPNTEIQYF. The CDR3 DNA reads TGTGCCAGCAGCCCCAATACAGAAATTCAGTACTTC.

The chain carries TRBV7-6 and TRBJ2-5; D unresolved. Trimming stripped 1 base from V and 1 base from J, with 10 bases between. CDR1 is SGHVS and CDR2 is FNYEAQ in the germline V gene. The CDR3 runs 15 residues. The CDR3 region is CASSLELGSQETQYF. The CDR3 DNA reads as TGTGCCAGCAGCTTAGAGTTAGGCAGCCAAGAGACCCAGTACTTC.

This chain links TRBV25-1 with TRBJ2-5; 10 bases match TRBD2. Unmatched junction bases numbered 4, after V lost 8 bases and J lost 4 bases. The CDR3 contains 13 residues. Germline V gene sequence: CDR1 MGHDK, CDR2 SYGVNS. The CDR3 here is CASRPSGGETQYF. The CDR3 DNA reads as TGTGCCAGCCGCCCTAGCGGGGGAGAGACCCAGTACTTC.

This clone occurred once. CDR3 DNA: TGTGCCAGCAGCTTGGACAGGGTAGAGACCCAGTACTTC. It is translated as CASSLDRVETQYF. The rearrangement joins TRBV5-4 to TRBJ2-5; D may be TRBD1 (6 bases). Per the germline V gene, CDR1 is SGHNT and CDR2 is YYREEE (reference sequence). There are 13 residues in the CDR3. V was shortened by 0 bases and J by 4 bases, with 7 bases between the two germline ends.

This chain uses TRBV28 with TRBJ2-7, with TRBD1 identical over 8 bases. The CDR3 is made up of 16 amino acids. Germline V CDR1 and CDR2: MDHEN, SYDVKM. V was clipped by 4 bases and J by 0 bases; unmatched bases: 8. CDR3 sequence reads: CASSSPGTGLSYEQYF. DNA for the CDR3: TGTGCCAGCAGTTCCCCCGGGACAGGCCTCTCCTACGAGCAGTACTTC. Full variable domain (rest looked up from reference TRBV28 and TRBJ2-7): DVKVTQSSRYLVKRTGEKVFLECVQDMDHENMFWYRQDPGLGLRLIYFSYDVKMKEKGDIPEGYSVSREKKERFSLILESASTNQTSMYLCASSSPGTGLSYEQYFGPGTRLTVT.

This chain joins TRBV2 and TRBJ2-3; the D is unclear. Trimming cost V 4 bases and J 8 bases, with 10 bases left between them. Germline CDR1 is SNHLY and CDR2 is FYNNEI. CDR3 size: 12 residues. For the CDR3, the DNA is TGTGCCAGCAGTGGCCCTTACCCTACGCAGTATTTT. Its translation: CASSGPYPTQYF. Combining the CDR3 with reference TRBV2 and TRBJ2-3 gives the whole variable domain EPEVTQTPSHQVTQMGQEVILRCVPISNHLYFYWYRQILGQKVEFLVSFYNNEISEKSEIFDDQFSVERPDGSNFTLKIRSTKLEDSAMYFCASSGPYPTQYFGPGTRLTVL.

The chain combines TRBV4-1 with TRBJ2-5; 7 nucleotides match TRBD2. Germline V gene data show CDR1 as MGHRA and CDR2 as YSYEKL. V lost 4 bases, J lost 2 bases, and 1 base stayed unmatched. This CDR3 spans 13 amino acids. The CDR3 DNA is TGCGCCAGCAGCCGGACTAGACAAGAGACCCAGTACTTC. Protein sequence: CASSRTRQETQYF.

The rearrangement joins TRBV28 to TRBJ2-2, with a possible D match to TRBD1 (6 bases). Looked up from germline, CDR1 is MDHEN and CDR2 is SYDVKM. The CDR3 has 13 residues. V lost 6 bases to trimming and J lost 6 bases, with 11 bases between them. The CDR3: CASSYRVAGELFF. CDR3 coding DNA: TGTGCCAGCAGCTACAGGGTGGCCGGGGAGCTGTTTTTT. Complete variable domain (other parts from reference TRBV28 and TRBJ2-2): DVKVTQSSRYLVKRTGEKVFLECVQDMDHENMFWYRQDPGLGLRLIYFSYDVKMKEKGDIPEGYSVSREKKERFSLILESASTNQTSMYLCASSYRVAGELFFGEGSRLTVL.

This chain links TRBV7-9 with TRBJ2-7, with 11 bases identical to TRBD2. The CDR3 spans 15 residues. Germline CDR1 is SEHNR and CDR2 is FQNEAQ (reference sequence). V trimming: 4 bases; J trimming: 3 bases; junction bases outside the gene matches: 5. For the CDR3, the DNA is TGTGCCAGCAGCTCCGGGACTAGCGGATTCTACGAGCAGTACTTC. Residues: CASSSGTSGFYEQYF.

Comment on this clone: The CDR3 end shows no conserved phenylalanine or tryptophan, and so a read error is likely. The limits of the CDR3 on the DNA are not certain, so only TCRdb's listed CDR3 is given. The chain carries TRBV20-1 and TRBJ1-2. Germline-derived CDR1 and CDR2 are DFQATT and SNEGSKA (reference sequence). The CDR3 is 11 amino acids in total, end residues counted. CDR3 region: CSAREEGTAGL.

The chain joins TRBV6-1 to TRBJ2-3; D is possibly TRBD1 (6 bases). CDR1 is MNHNS and CDR2 is SASEGT in the germline V gene. CDR3 length: 18 residues. V lost 3 bases and J 0 bases, leaving 19 bases between the germline ends. In DNA form, the CDR3 reads TGTGCCAGCAGTGAGAGGGGGTGGGACCGAAGTAGCACAGATACGCAGTATTTT. Protein product: CASSERGWDRSSTDTQYF.

The chain links TRBV10-3 to TRBJ2-1; 12 bases are shared with TRBD2. The germline V gene has CDR1 ENHRY and CDR2 SYGVKD. This CDR3 has 14 residues. J gave up 6 bases and V 11 bases, and 8 bases lay outside the gene matches. The CDR3 bases are TGTGCCTCCAGCCTAGCGGGAGGGGGCAATGAGCAGTTCTTC. It yields the protein CASSLAGGGNEQFF.

The chain is built from TRBV5-4 and TRBJ2-5; possible D gene TRBD1, 5 bases. CDR1 is SGHNT and CDR2 is YYREEE in the germline V gene (reference sequence). V was cut by 4 bases and J by 0 bases, with 10 bases left in between. The CDR3 sequence is 14 residues long. The CDR3 DNA reads as TGTGCCAGCAGCCCGACAGTGTACCAAGAGACCCAGTACTTC. This gives the protein CASSPTVYQETQYF.

As DNA, the CDR3 is TGTGCCAGCAGCCAAAGGGGGAACTCCTACAATGAGCAGTTCTTC. Translated: CASSQRGNSYNEQFF. J is TRBJ2-1 and V is TRBV11-2; possibly TRBD1 for D (6 bases). The CDR3 covers 15 residues. Germline loops: CDR1 SGHAT, CDR2 FQNNGV. V was clipped by 5 bases and J by 0 bases, with 11 bases between them.

V gene TRBV14 combines with J gene TRBJ2-3, with no clear D. Germline V gene sequence: CDR1 SGHDN, CDR2 FVKESK. CDR3 length: 16 residues. V was pared by 0 bases and J by 1 base, with 11 bases between. CDR3 sequence reads: CASSQDPVAGTDTQYF. The CDR3 DNA sequence: TGTGCCAGCAGCCAAGATCCCGTGGCTGGCACAGATACGCAGTATTTT.

The chain carries TRBV5-5 and TRBJ2-5; 7 bases are shared with TRBD1. The CDR3 has 16 amino acids. After removal of 4 bases from V and 4 bases from J, the junction contained 13 bases not matched to a gene. Germline lookup yields CDR1 SGHKS and CDR2 YYEKEE (reference sequence). The DNA for the CDR3 is TGTGCCAGCAGCCCGGATACCGGGACAGCAAGAGAGACCCAGTACTTC. Amino acids: CASSPDTGTARETQYF.

The chain recombines TRBV5-1 with TRBJ2-1, with TRBD2 matching over 8 bases. The CDR3 is made up of 15 amino acids. V lost 2 bases to trimming and J lost 7 bases; unmatched junction nucleotides: 8. Germline V gene lookup returns CDR1 SGHRS and CDR2 YFSETQ. In DNA form, the CDR3 reads TGCGCCAGCAGCTTTCGGGGGGGCCTGGGGAATGAGCAGTTCTTC. Amino acid sequence: CASSFRGGLGNEQFF.